Listed below are T cell receptor beta chains from one sample, sequenced in a study of shared clonotypes between healthy human individuals. Libraries were prepared by immunoSEQ multiplex PCR; TCRdb keeps only in-frame clonotypes and omits some of them. The table lists roughly 1,000,000 clones, approximately 80% of them singletons, with 0.5% to 0.6% in the top ten. The sequenced sample was memory CD4+ T cells from PBMCs. The receptors derive from a man younger than 35 in good health. Some clones in this sample may be carry-over from other donors' samples. Each CDR3 is given with its conserved first and last residue. Fields, in order: J gene, V gene, CDR3 length, CDR3 protein.

j_call: TRBJ2-6
v_call: TRBV6-6
cdr3_length: 16
cdr3_aa: CASEAGSGRGANVLTF

j_call: TRBJ2-7
v_call: TRBV29-1
cdr3_length: 12
cdr3_aa: CSASRSEYEQYF

j_call: TRBJ2-2
v_call: TRBV7-3
cdr3_length: 15
cdr3_aa: CASSSTGLDTGELFF

j_call: TRBJ1-1
v_call: TRBV11-1
cdr3_length: 16
cdr3_aa: CASSSKPGHENTEAFF

j_call: TRBJ2-7
v_call: TRBV28
cdr3_length: 15
cdr3_aa: CASSTPDRGRGEQYF

j_call: TRBJ1-2
v_call: TRBV7-2
cdr3_length: 12
cdr3_aa: CASSSQRSGYTF

j_call: TRBJ2-3
v_call: TRBV10-2
cdr3_length: 18
cdr3_aa: CASSESGGLAASTDTQYF

j_call: TRBJ2-3
v_call: TRBV29-1
cdr3_length: 14
cdr3_aa: CSGGLAGSTDTQYF

j_call: TRBJ1-2
v_call: TRBV28
cdr3_length: 12
cdr3_aa: CASSLTGYGYTF

j_call: TRBJ2-5
v_call: TRBV5-6
cdr3_length: 14
cdr3_aa: CASSLAARVETQYF

j_call: TRBJ2-7
v_call: TRBV25-1
cdr3_length: 15
cdr3_aa: CASSQTGLGLYEQYF

j_call: TRBJ2-1
v_call: TRBV27
cdr3_length: 11
cdr3_aa: CASSSYGEQFF

j_call: TRBJ2-6
v_call: TRBV15
cdr3_length: 17
cdr3_aa: CATSRDPGGSGANVLTF

j_call: TRBJ1-1
v_call: TRBV7-2
cdr3_length: 15
cdr3_aa: CASSLMGGQNTEAFF

j_call: TRBJ1-5
v_call: TRBV5-1
cdr3_length: 15
cdr3_aa: CASSLGGQGNQPQHF

j_call: TRBJ2-7
v_call: TRBV7-2
cdr3_length: 13
cdr3_aa: CASSLAGGYEQYF

j_call: TRBJ2-7
v_call: TRBV5-4
cdr3_length: 16
cdr3_aa: CASSLASGRFFDEQYF

j_call: TRBJ1-1
v_call: TRBV2
cdr3_length: 12
cdr3_aa: CASSGETPRAFF

j_call: TRBJ2-3
v_call: TRBV11-2
cdr3_length: 17
cdr3_aa: CASSLWGSGESADTQYF

j_call: TRBJ1-5
v_call: TRBV30
cdr3_length: 13
cdr3_aa: CAWSVPRNQPQHF

j_call: TRBJ1-5
v_call: TRBV18
cdr3_length: 15
cdr3_aa: CASSPGQGASQPQHF

j_call: TRBJ1-5
v_call: TRBV10-3
cdr3_length: 12
cdr3_aa: CAISEGYQPQHF

j_call: TRBJ2-5
v_call: TRBV2
cdr3_length: 16
cdr3_aa: CASTTRAGGRGETQYF

j_call: TRBJ2-1
v_call: TRBV30
cdr3_length: 11
cdr3_aa: CAWSDNARGFF

j_call: TRBJ1-2
v_call: TRBV28
cdr3_length: 15
cdr3_aa: CASTKTRGLTYGYTF

j_call: TRBJ2-7
v_call: TRBV28
cdr3_length: 13
cdr3_aa: CASSLAGISEQYF

j_call: TRBJ2-2
v_call: TRBV4-2
cdr3_length: 14
cdr3_aa: CASSQRTVTGELFF

j_call: TRBJ1-5
v_call: TRBV2
cdr3_length: 12
cdr3_aa: CASTVGNQPQHF